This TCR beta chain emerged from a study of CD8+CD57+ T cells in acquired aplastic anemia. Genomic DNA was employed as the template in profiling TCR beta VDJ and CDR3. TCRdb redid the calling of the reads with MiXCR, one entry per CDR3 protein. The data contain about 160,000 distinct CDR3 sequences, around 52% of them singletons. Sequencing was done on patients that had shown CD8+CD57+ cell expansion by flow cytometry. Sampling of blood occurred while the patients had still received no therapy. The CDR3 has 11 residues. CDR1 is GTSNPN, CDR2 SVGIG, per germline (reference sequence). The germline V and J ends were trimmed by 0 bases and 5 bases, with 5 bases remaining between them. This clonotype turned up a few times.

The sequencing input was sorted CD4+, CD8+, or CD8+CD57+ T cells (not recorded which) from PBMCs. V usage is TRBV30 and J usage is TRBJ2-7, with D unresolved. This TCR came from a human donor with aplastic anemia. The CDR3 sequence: CAWSVTDEQYF. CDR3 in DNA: TGTGCCTGGAGTGTAACCGACGAGCAGTACTTC.